Ten or more counts support the clone carrying this T cell receptor beta chain. This entry belongs to a study of T cells in Graves' hyperthyroidism and ophthalmopathy. Using around 10 ml of fresh peripheral blood, PBMCs were prepared. It was RNA transcripts that yielded the amplified TCR beta CDR3 regions. Carried out on the TCR CDR3, a first-round RT-PCR used the HTBI primer set. TCRdb used MiXCR to reprocess the multiplex PCR reads, holding one entry per CDR3 protein. The table records hundreds of thousands of distinct CDR3 sequences, approximately 14% of them present only once. Germline assignment: CDR1 SGHVS and CDR2 FNYEAQ. The length of the CDR3 is 12 residues. The V end was cut by 5 bases, the J end by 8 bases, with 12 bases between.

Sequencing was performed on blood. The TCR sequence derives from a man aged 18 to 29 with Graves' ophthalmopathy. This chain joins TRBV7-6 and TRBJ1-2; D unresolved. This CDR3 is CASSPGTKGYTF. CDR3 coding DNA: TGTGCCAGCAGCCCAGGTACTAAAGGCTACACCTTC.